A selection of T cell receptor beta chains follows, all from one sample in a study of cytomegalovirus exposure and HLA in healthy donors. Some clones are missing from TCRdb's copy, which holds only in-frame ones; the method was immunoSEQ multiplex PCR. The table shows around 130,000 clones, with around 66% occurring only once. Sequenced: PBMCs. The receptors originated from a woman aged 40 to 49 in good health and CMV-seropositive. CDR3s leave out the opening cysteine and the closing phenylalanine or tryptophan.

V | CDR3
TRBV19 | ASSRPTQLGDYGYT
TRBV5-1 | ASSSDRGYGYT
TRBV28 | ASSFPTTGRWETQY
TRBV5-1 | ASSLAGPPGELF
TRBV28 | ASSYGYREGQNEQF
TRBV4-1 | ASSHSGDTEAF
TRBV25-1 | ASSPPGQGMGYT
TRBV6-7 | ASSYSGRGQETQY
TRBV7-2 | ASSLDYSSYNEQF
TRBV6-5 | ASSADKGLEQY
TRBV30 | AWSPLSRLAGPTDTQY
TRBV30 | AWSAFGRVSPLH
TRBV29-1 | SVGETDDQPQH
TRBV5-1 | ASSSGQLTGGNTIY
TRBV19 | ASTAGTVEGISYGYT
TRBV4-1 | ASSQGEEQPQY
TRBV19 | ASSRRGVAGGPNEQF
TRBV4-2 | ASSQDESSYNSPLH
TRBV5-6 | ASSPDREEAGELF
TRBV28 | ASSSDQPQH
TRBV9 | ASSARDTKNIQY
TRBV29-1 | SVEHQGASGNTIY
TRBV19 | ASSIGQTNTEAF
TRBV5-6 | ASSLPGPYEQY
TRBV6-5 | ASSYRGPTYEQY
TRBV25-1 | ASSADSSGNTIY
TRBV15 | ATSRARGNEQF
TRBV11-3 | ASSPDRGAGSGANVLT
TRBV12-5 | ASGLTGGNQPQH
TRBV11-2 | ASSSDRGTDTQY
TRBV6-4 | ASSDYRYNEQF